Detailed here is one T cell receptor beta chain. The entry originates in a study of blood T cell repertoires in COVID-19. Study in general: Whether acute or convalescent, the COVID-19 samples came from the United States, Italy and Spain. PBMCs, B-cell-depleted T cells, or T cells provided the cDNA or gDNA that made up the material.

TCRdb's copy holds only in-frame clones and misses some; the assay was immunoSEQ multiplex PCR. Of around 270,000 clones listed, 80% to 95% are singletons. Enrolment of Seattle patients took place during active infection, and they were followed longitudinally. V was pared by 3 bases and J by 6 bases, with 14 bases between. The CDR3 loop spans 14 amino acids. Germline V gene lookup returns CDR1 SGHDN and CDR2 FVKESK. Sequencing input: peripheral blood. This TCR came from a person between 18 and 35 years old with COVID-19, enrolled during active disease. The chain employs TRBV14 and TRBJ2-5, with D perhaps matching TRBD2 (5 bases). CDR3 sequence reads: CASSQRVARQTQYF. In DNA form, the CDR3 reads TGTGCCAGCAGCCAGAGGGTCGCCCGGCAGACCCAGTACTTC.